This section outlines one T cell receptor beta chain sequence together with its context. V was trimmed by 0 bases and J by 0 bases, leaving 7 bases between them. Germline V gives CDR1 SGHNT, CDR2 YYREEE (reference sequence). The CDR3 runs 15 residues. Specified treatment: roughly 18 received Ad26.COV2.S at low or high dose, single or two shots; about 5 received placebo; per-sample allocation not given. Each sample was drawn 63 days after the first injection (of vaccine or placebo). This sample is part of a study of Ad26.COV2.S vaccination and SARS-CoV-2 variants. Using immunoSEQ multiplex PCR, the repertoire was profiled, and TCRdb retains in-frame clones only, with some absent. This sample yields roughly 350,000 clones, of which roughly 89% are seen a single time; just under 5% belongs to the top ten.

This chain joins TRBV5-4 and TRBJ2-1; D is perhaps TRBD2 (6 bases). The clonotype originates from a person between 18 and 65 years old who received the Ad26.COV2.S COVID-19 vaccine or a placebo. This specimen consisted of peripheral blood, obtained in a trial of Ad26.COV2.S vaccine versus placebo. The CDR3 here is CASSLGGDSYNEQFF. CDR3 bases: TGTGCCAGCAGCTTGGGGGGGGACTCCTACAATGAGCAGTTCTTC.